Shown below are 21 T cell receptor beta chains from a single sample sequenced in a study of T-cell memory formation after mild COVID-19. From the 5' RACE reads, TCRdb called clonotypes with MiXCR, one entry per CDR3 protein. The data hold about 140,000 distinct CDR3 sequences, with around 14% observed a single time. The sequenced sample was PBMCs or a T cell subset sorted from them (not recorded which). These receptors all stem from an adult woman who had mild COVID-19 (a few samples of this study predate the infection). Cell type and time point are not known.

The genes are TRBV12-3 or TRBV12-4 and TRBJ2-3; D is ambiguous. CDR3 length: 12 residues. V lost 6 bases and J lost 4, with 8 bases in between. Here the CDR3 DNA reads TGTGCCAGCAGCTCCCGCCCAGATACGCAGTATTTT. It is translated as CASSSRPDTQYF.

This clonotype was observed at least ten times. The chain is built from TRBV7-2 and TRBJ2-5, with 8 bases fitting TRBD2. With 5 bases clipped from V and 3 bases from J, the junction kept 5 bases outside the gene matches. The CDR3 has 14 residues. The germline gives CDR1 SGHTA, CDR2 FQGNSA. The CDR3 nucleotides are TGTGCCAGCAGCCTCGGACTAGCAAAAGAGACCCAGTACTTC. It codes for CASSLGLAKETQYF.

The chain is built from TRBV3-1 and TRBJ2-5; D is uncertain. CDR1 is LGHDT, CDR2 YNNKEL, per germline (reference sequence). CDR3 length: 14 residues. V was shortened by 0 bases and J by 5 bases, with 10 bases between the two germline ends. The CDR3 DNA follows: TGTGCCAGCAGCCAAGAGGCAGGCACGGAGACCCAGTACTTC. Amino acids: CASSQEAGTETQYF.

This chain connects TRBV6-2 or TRBV6-3 to TRBJ2-3; D gene unclear. Germline V gene lookup returns CDR1 MNHEY and CDR2 SVGEGT. There are 15 residues in the CDR3. Trimming removed 1 base at V and 2 bases at J, with 10 bases between. The CDR3: CASSYFAQDTDTQYF. CDR3 sequence (DNA): TGTGCCAGCAGTTACTTCGCTCAGGACACAGATACGCAGTATTTT.

The chain uses TRBV28 and TRBJ2-7; 8 bases agree with TRBD2. This CDR3 spans 16 amino acids. J was trimmed by 3 bases and V by 4 bases; bases with no gene match: 11. In germline, CDR1 is MDHEN, CDR2 SYDVKM. Here the CDR3 reads CASSSRGSGAVYEQYV. As DNA, the CDR3 is TGTGCCAGCAGTTCCCGGGGTAGCGGGGCTGTCTACGAGCAGTACGTC.

The V call is TRBV13, the J call TRBJ1-2; 8 positions agree with TRBD1. The ends lost 5 bases at V and 7 bases at J; junction bases unmatched: 15. Germline CDR1 PRHDT, CDR2 FYEKMQ (reference sequence). The CDR3 totals 16 residues. The CDR3 nucleotides read TGTGCCAGCAGCGTCAGGGGGCACCCTCCTCGTGGTGGCTACACCTTC. Translating it yields CASSVRGHPPRGGYTF.

This clonotype was seen a few times. This chain joins TRBV6-6 and TRBJ2-2; 7 bases match TRBD2. CDR1 and CDR2 from the germline V gene are MNHNY and SVGAGI (reference sequence). V shed 7 bases, J shed 2 bases, and the junction held 13 bases outside the gene matches. The CDR3 is 17 residues long. CDR3 protein: CASTLTSVRPNTGELFF. The CDR3 coding sequence is TGTGCCAGCACCCTTACTAGCGTCAGACCAAACACCGGGGAGCTGTTTTTT.

The rearrangement links TRBV5-6 to TRBJ2-1; no clear D. The V gene lost 0 bases and the J gene lost 0 bases, with 10 bases spanning the gap. The germline gives CDR1 SGHDT, CDR2 YYEEEE. This CDR3 contains 16 residues. The CDR3 DNA reads TGTGCCAGCAGCTTGGAGGTGAAACTCTCCTACAATGAGCAGTTCTTC. This codes for CASSLEVKLSYNEQFF.

This clonotype was detected only a few times. This chain links TRBV6-5 with TRBJ1-1; a weak D match, TRBD1 (6 bases). The CDR3 consists of 13 residues. The germline CDR1 and CDR2 sequences are MNHEY and SVGAGI. With 6 bases removed from V and 4 bases from J, the gap between germline ends came to 12 bases. The CDR3 sequence: CASSYTGLTEAFF. The CDR3 nucleotides read TGTGCCAGCAGCTACACAGGGCTCACTGAAGCTTTCTTT.

The chain carries TRBV9 and TRBJ1-3; no reliable D call. This CDR3 contains 14 residues. CDR1 and CDR2 from the germline V gene are SGDLS and YYNGEE. V lost 4 bases, J lost 4 bases, and 12 bases lay in between. CDR3: CASSPGFTGNTIYF. CDR3 DNA sequence: TGTGCCAGCAGCCCCGGGTTTACAGGAAACACCATATATTTT.

This clonotype was recorded many times. This chain connects TRBV9 to TRBJ1-4; 10 nucleotides match TRBD1. This CDR3 spans 17 amino acids. The V and J ends lost 3 bases and 0 bases, in that order; junction bases with no gene match: 5. The V gene's germline CDR1 is SGDLS and CDR2 YYNGEE. The CDR3 sequence: CASSASGTGATNEKLFF. The CDR3 region has the DNA TGTGCCAGCAGCGCCTCCGGGACAGGGGCAACTAATGAAAAACTGTTTTTT.

The gene calls are TRBV4-2 and TRBJ1-2, with 7 bases aligning to TRBD1. The CDR3 consists of 16 residues. Per germline, CDR1 LGHNA and CDR2 YNFKEQ. The V gene end was trimmed by 4 bases and the J gene end by 5 bases; junction bases not matched to a gene: 13. CDR3: CASSLERGLSGYGYTF. The CDR3 bases are TGTGCCAGCAGCCTTGAAAGGGGGCTTTCCGGTTATGGCTACACCTTC.

The J gene is TRBJ2-2, the V gene TRBV15; possible D gene TRBD1, 5 bases. Germline-derived CDR1 and CDR2 are LNHNV and YYDKDF (reference sequence). The CDR3 runs 17 residues. V lost 4 bases to trimming and J lost 2 bases, with 17 bases between them. For the CDR3, the DNA is TGTGCCACCAGCACGCAACCCAGGCAGGGTAACACCGGGGAGCTGTTTTTT. This gives the protein CATSTQPRQGNTGELFF.

This chain links TRBV4-2 with TRBJ1-2, with 11 bases identical to TRBD1. After removal of 1 base from V and 12 bases from J, the junction contained 4 bases not matched to a gene. The CDR3 loop spans 13 amino acids. Germline CDR1 and CDR2: LGHNA and YNFKEQ. The CDR3 nucleotides read TGTGCCAGCAGCCAAGGGACAGGGGGCAGTAACACCTTC. Translation gives CASSQGTGGSNTF.

V usage is TRBV7-9 and J usage is TRBJ1-1, with TRBD1 matching 7 bases. V shed 6 bases and J 9 bases; nucleotides not matched to a gene: 19. The CDR3 runs to 16 residues. Germline CDR1 SEHNR, CDR2 FQNEAQ (reference sequence). CDR3 DNA: TGTGCCAGCAGACCCCCTGTGGGACAGTATTACGGGCAAGCTTTCTTT. The encoded protein is CASRPPVGQYYGQAFF.

The chain has TRBV4-2 and TRBJ2-7; 9 bases line up with TRBD2. This CDR3 region has 17 residues. J gave up 3 bases and V 0 bases, and 9 bases lay outside the gene matches. The germline CDR1 and CDR2 sequences are LGHNA and YNFKEQ. This CDR3 is CASSQDVVAGALYEQYF. The CDR3 nucleotides read TGTGCCAGCAGCCAAGATGTGGTAGCGGGAGCCCTCTACGAGCAGTACTTC.

This clonotype occurred a few times. The rearrangement joins TRBV5-1 to TRBJ2-3, with TRBD2 matching 7 bases. Germline-derived CDR1 and CDR2 are SGHRS and YFSETQ. This CDR3 is built from 15 residues. With 2 bases clipped from V and 0 bases from J, the junction kept 3 bases outside the gene matches. The CDR3 protein is CASSLGSGSTDTQYF. Here the CDR3 DNA reads TGCGCCAGCAGCTTAGGTAGCGGGAGCACAGATACGCAGTATTTT.

This clonotype was found a few times. V and J are TRBV5-6 and TRBJ2-3; 13 nucleotides agree with TRBD2. CDR1 and CDR2 (germline): SGHDT, YYEEEE. The V gene end was trimmed by 4 bases and the J gene end by 4 bases; junction bases not matched to a gene: 6. The CDR3 loop spans 16 amino acids. This CDR3 is CASSGGTSGNADTQYF. Written as DNA, the CDR3 is TGTGCCAGCAGCGGGGGGACTAGCGGGAATGCAGATACGCAGTATTTT.

This chain connects TRBV12-3 or TRBV12-4 to TRBJ1-5; 7 bases agree with TRBD1. This CDR3 contains 13 residues. The V gene end was trimmed by 5 bases and the J gene end by 6 bases; junction bases not matched to a gene: 4. CDR3: CASSEGAPQPQHF. CDR3 coding DNA: TGTGCCAGCAGTGAGGGGGCTCCTCAGCCCCAGCATTTT.

This sequence joins TRBV7-2 and TRBJ2-5; D is undetermined. The CDR3 runs to 13 residues. Trimming cost V 5 bases and J 1 base, with 8 bases left between them. The V gene's germline CDR1 is SGHTA and CDR2 FQGNSA. CDR3 protein: CASSPPPQETQYF. The CDR3 DNA is TGTGCCAGCAGCCCGCCGCCCCAAGAGACCCAGTACTTC.

This clonotype came up a few times. This sequence joins TRBV20-1 and TRBJ1-1; D perhaps matches TRBD1 (6 bases). CDR1 and CDR2 (germline): DFQATT, SNEGSKA (reference sequence). The ends were cut back, 1 base at V and 5 bases at J, with 8 bases in the middle. The CDR3 consists of 12 residues. The CDR3 loop reads CSARAQGTEAFF. The CDR3 coding sequence is TGCAGTGCTAGAGCCCAGGGGACTGAAGCTTTCTTT.